These T cell receptor beta chains were read from a single sample in a study of T cell responses to AZD1222 COVID-19 vaccine. Method: immunoSEQ multiplex PCR; TCRdb's copy keeps in-frame clones and lacks some. Of about 130,000 clones in the sample, roughly 92% were seen once. The sequenced sample was peripheral blood, obtained on day 0 of AZD1222 vaccination. Every receptor here comes from an adult in good health. Both conserved end residues are part of each CDR3. D genes are given only for firm matches. Clone sizes are given selectively: once, few, many, or a class where the clone is expanded.

d_call | j_call | clone_size | v_call | cdr3_aa | cdr3_nt
- | TRBJ2-7 | - | TRBV25-1 | CASSAQQVPWGEQYF | TGTGCCAGCAGTGCTCAACAGGTTCCCTGGGGCGAGCAGTACTTC
TRBD1 | TRBJ2-7 | - | TRBV3-1/TRBV3-2 | CASSQENRGYEQYF | TGTGCCAGCAGCCAAGAAAACAGGGGGTACGAGCAGTACTTC
- | TRBJ2-3 | - | TRBV5-1 | CASRQGPDTQYF | TGCGCCAGCAGGCAGGGGCCAGATACGCAGTATTTT
- | TRBJ1-3 | - | TRBV14 | CASSQVRGGNTIYF | TGTGCCAGCAGCCAAGTAAGGGGCGGAAACACCATATATTTT
- | TRBJ1-1 | - | TRBV27 | CASRLYWGSENTEAFF | TGTGCCAGCAGGCTCTACTGGGGCAGCGAGAACACTGAAGCTTTCTTT
- | TRBJ2-5 | - | TRBV24-1 | CATSDPSTETQYF | TGTGCCACCAGTGATCCCTCAACGGAGACCCAGTACTTC
- | TRBJ1-3 | once | TRBV3-1/TRBV3-2 | CASSQGFAGGVPGNTIYF | TGTGCCAGCAGCCAAGGGTTCGCCGGGGGAGTCCCTGGAAACACCATATATTTT
TRBD1 | TRBJ1-5 | - | TRBV2 | CARGPGTGGKPQHF | TGTGCCAGGGGGCCAGGGACAGGGGGCAAGCCCCAGCATTTT
TRBD1 | TRBJ1-1 | once | TRBV11-2 | CASSRQGETEAFF | TGTGCCAGCAGCAGACAGGGGGAAACTGAAGCTTTCTTT
- | TRBJ2-1 | - | TRBV21-1 | CASTTSGHKSNNEQFF | TGTGCCAGCACCACCTCGGGGCACAAGTCCAACAATGAGCAGTTCTTC
- | TRBJ1-6 | - | TRBV19 | CASSTDRTSSPLHF | TGTGCCAGTAGTACGGACAGAACTAGTTCACCCCTCCACTTT
- | TRBJ1-5 | - | TRBV6-2/TRBV6-3 | CASSYGGQGQPQHF | TGTGCCAGCAGTTACGGGGGCCAGGGTCAGCCCCAGCATTTT
- | TRBJ1-6 | - | TRBV21-1 | CASSTSTGGINNSPLHF | TGTGCCAGCAGCACCTCGACAGGGGGTATTAATAATTCACCCCTCCACTTT
- | TRBJ1-1 | - | TRBV6-5 | CASSYLDGVAAFF | TGTGCCAGCAGTTACCTAGATGGAGTTGCTGCTTTCTTT
- | TRBJ1-5 | few | TRBV7-8 | CASSPRPGDFQPQHF | TGTGCCAGCAGCCCCCGGCCAGGGGACTTCCAGCCCCAGCATTTT
- | TRBJ1-1 | - | TRBV10-3 | CAISFGDTEAFF | TGTGCCATCAGTTTCGGGGACACTGAAGCTTTCTTT
- | TRBJ1-5 | - | TRBV7-2 | CASSLVGNANQPQHF | TGTGCCAGCAGCTTAGTTGGGAATGCCAATCAGCCCCAGCATTTT
- | TRBJ2-1 | - | TRBV7-3 | CASSSAAYNEQFF | TGTGCCAGCAGCTCGGCGGCCTACAATGAGCAGTTCTTC
- | TRBJ1-1 | - | TRBV5-1 | CASSLIENTEAFF | TGCGCCAGCAGCTTGATCGAGAACACTGAAGCTTTCTTT